The T cell receptor beta chain described here comes from a study of OX40 agonist ivuxolimab in advanced cancers. As for the study in general: Of mixed ages from about 20 to 90 and averaging roughly 66 years, the group was roughly 85% male. Two patients with cutaneous melanoma and one with hepatocellular carcinoma, three in total, showed partial responses.

V was cut by 2 bases and J by 3 bases, with 4 bases left in between. Germline assignment: CDR1 MRHNA and CDR2 SNTAGT. The CDR3 has 13 residues. Patients were ruled out by autoimmune disease history or systemic immunosuppression. Sampled blood was obtained at baseline, cycle 4 day 1, and cycle 7 day 1. Sequencing used immunoSEQ multiplex PCR; TCRdb keeps in-frame clones, though not all of them. The sample holds tens of thousands of clones, around 87% seen once. This clone was seen more than once but under ten times. This clonotype was obtained from an adult with an advanced solid tumor such as melanoma, head and neck, liver or kidney cancer. Specimen: CD4+ or CD8+ T cells sorted from blood, collected in a trial of the OX40 agonist ivuxolimab. The chain recombines TRBV6-4 with TRBJ2-2; no definite D call. CDR3 bases: TGTGCCAGCAGTGACAGGGACACCGGGGAGCTGTTTTTT. This sequence encodes CASSDRDTGELFF.